The 8 T cell receptor beta chains reported below all come from one sample, sequenced in a study of T cell changes during pregnancy in multiple sclerosis. The table came from immunoSEQ multiplex PCR; TCRdb's copy has only in-frame clones and leaves some out. This repertoire shows more than 65,000 clones, 85% to 95% found once; its top ten account for 0.2% to 0.25%. This specimen was CD4+ T cells from peripheral blood mononuclear cells, taken before pregnancy. These receptors were obtained from a female donor with multiple sclerosis, enrolled in a pregnancy study.

The gene calls are TRBV7-9 and TRBJ2-1; a weak D match, TRBD2 (5 bases). From germline, CDR1 is SEHNR and CDR2 FQNEAQ (reference sequence). The V end lost 5 bases, the J end lost 4 bases, and 9 bases lay between the germline ends. This CDR3 is 13 amino acids long. The CDR3 DNA reads as TGTGCCAGCAGCCCTACTAGGTACAATGAGCAGTTCTTC. It is translated as CASSPTRYNEQFF.

The J gene is TRBJ1-2, the V gene TRBV14, with D perhaps matching TRBD1 (6 bases). V lost 4 bases, J lost 3 bases, and 9 bases lay in between. Germline V gene lookup returns CDR1 SGHDN and CDR2 FVKESK. The CDR3 covers 13 residues. The CDR3 nucleotides are TGTGCCAGCAGCCCGGGACAAGACTATGGCTACACCTTC. It specifies CASSPGQDYGYTF.

This chain uses TRBV6-5 with TRBJ1-4, with D unresolved. Trimming left V 4 bases short and J 13 bases short, with 22 bases between. The CDR3 has 15 amino acids. The germline V gene encodes CDR1 MNHEY and CDR2 SVGAGI. The CDR3 is CASSLGRTGRNGLFF. The CDR3 region has the DNA TGTGCCAGCAGTTTGGGCAGAACCGGTCGGAATGGACTGTTTTTT.

V and J are TRBV2 and TRBJ2-5, with D perhaps matching TRBD2 (6 bases). The CDR3 is 14 amino acids. Trimming took off 6 bases at V and 5 bases at J, with 16 bases between the two ends. The germline V gene encodes CDR1 SNHLY and CDR2 FYNNEI. The CDR3 here is CASSKGLRRETQYF. Written as DNA, the CDR3 is TGTGCCAGCAGCAAGGGACTCCGGAGGGAGACCCAGTACTTC.

The chain uses TRBV5-6 and TRBJ2-5; 9 bases map to TRBD1. CDR3 length: 18 amino acids. CDR1 and CDR2 from the germline V gene are SGHDT and YYEEEE. J was trimmed by 0 bases and V by 4 bases; bases with no gene match: 13. The CDR3 spells CASSLNRGPLWYQETQYF. The DNA for the CDR3 is TGTGCCAGCAGCCTCAACAGGGGGCCCCTCTGGTACCAAGAGACCCAGTACTTC.

The chain carries TRBV9 and TRBJ1-2; tentatively, D is TRBD1 (5 bases). The CDR3 contains 15 residues. V was cut by 0 bases and J by 1 base, with 10 bases left in between. Germline V gene sequence: CDR1 SGDLS, CDR2 YYNGEE. CDR3: CASSVALGLNYGYTF. Here the CDR3 DNA reads TGTGCCAGCAGCGTAGCTCTGGGGCTTAACTATGGCTACACCTTC.

A single count supports this clone. This rearrangement joins TRBV5-4 to TRBJ1-2, with 9 bases matching TRBD1. V was clipped by 2 bases and J by 7 bases; unmatched bases: 6. The germline V gene encodes CDR1 SGHNT and CDR2 YYREEE (reference sequence). The CDR3 loop spans 14 amino acids. The CDR3 DNA sequence: TGTGCCAGCAGCTTTACAGGGGGCGCGAGTGGCTACACCTTC. It encodes CASSFTGGASGYTF. The variable domain in full, completed from reference TRBV5-4 and TRBJ1-2, reads ETGVTQSPTHLIKTRGQQVTLRCSSQSGHNTVSWYQQALGQGPQFIFQYYREEENGRGNFPPRFSGLQFPNYSSELNVNALELDDSALYLCASSFTGGASGYTFGSGTRLTVV.

The chain links TRBV27 to TRBJ2-6, with TRBD2 matching over 8 bases. V trimming: 1 base; J trimming: 0 bases; junction bases outside the gene matches: 5. The CDR3 runs 18 residues. Germline loops: CDR1 MNHEY, CDR2 SMNVEV (reference sequence). The CDR3 coding sequence is TGTGCCAGCAGTTTATTACCGGGGGGGCTCTCTGGGGCCAACGTCCTGACTTTC. This codes for CASSLLPGGLSGANVLTF. The whole variable domain, filled in from reference TRBV27 and TRBJ2-6, reads EAQVTQNPRYLITVTGKKLTVTCSQNMNHEYMSWYRQDPGLGLRQIYYSMNVEVTDKGDVPEGYKVSRKEKRNFPLILESPSPNQTSLYFCASSLLPGGLSGANVLTFGAGSRLTVL.